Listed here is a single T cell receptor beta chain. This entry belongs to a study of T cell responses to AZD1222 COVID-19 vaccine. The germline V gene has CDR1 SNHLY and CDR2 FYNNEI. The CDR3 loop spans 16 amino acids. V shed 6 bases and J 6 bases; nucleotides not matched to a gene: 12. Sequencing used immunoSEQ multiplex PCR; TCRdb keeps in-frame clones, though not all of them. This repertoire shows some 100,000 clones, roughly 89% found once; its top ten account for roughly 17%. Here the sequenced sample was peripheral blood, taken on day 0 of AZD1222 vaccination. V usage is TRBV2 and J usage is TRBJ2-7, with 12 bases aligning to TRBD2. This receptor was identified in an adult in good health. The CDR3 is CASSATSGGTRVEQYF. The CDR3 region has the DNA TGTGCCAGCAGCGCGACTAGCGGGGGAACCCGGGTCGAGCAGTACTTC.